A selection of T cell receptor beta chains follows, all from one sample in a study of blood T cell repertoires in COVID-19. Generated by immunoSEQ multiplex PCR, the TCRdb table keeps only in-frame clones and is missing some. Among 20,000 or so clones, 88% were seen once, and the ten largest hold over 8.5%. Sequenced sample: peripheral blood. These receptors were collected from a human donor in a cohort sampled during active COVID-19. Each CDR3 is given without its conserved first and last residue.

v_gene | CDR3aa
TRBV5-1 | ASSVIGQGNYGYT
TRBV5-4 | ASSLEHNYGYT
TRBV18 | ASSPIAGTSYEQY
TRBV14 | ASSQLTGGFYGYT
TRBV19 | ASSRWGGEAAYEQY
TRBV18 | ASSLTGTGVGSNQPQH
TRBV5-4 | ASSSVQGWRDTEAF
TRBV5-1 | ASSFDRAGEQF
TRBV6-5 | ASQKSGSKGNTIY
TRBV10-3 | AIRHGTVHDEQY
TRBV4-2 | ASSQVGTAEETQY
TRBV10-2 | ASSDRGGHGEKLF
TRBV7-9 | ASSPRLGGQLNEQF
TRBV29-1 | SVADGNEKLF
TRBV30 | AWSKTSVQETQY
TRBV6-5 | ASSRGQGWGYT
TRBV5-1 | ASSLVGTGNSPLH
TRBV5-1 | ASSLEVRSYEQY
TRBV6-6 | ASSDPGLAINEQF
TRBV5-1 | ASSFGRYDNEQF
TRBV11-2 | ASSFSGGWGTEAF
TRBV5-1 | ASSLGRGGSTDTQY
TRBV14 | ASSQVGPQQY
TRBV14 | ASSQDPYRVGSPLH
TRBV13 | ASSLGVGDGYT
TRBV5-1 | ASSHQGALDEKLF
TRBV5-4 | ASSLGTSGGGELF
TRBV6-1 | ASSEAFTEAF
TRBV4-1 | ATCILAGAYNEQF
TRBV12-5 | ASGWGFQETQY
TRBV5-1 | ASSLAAGTNTEAF
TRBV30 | AWSVGGAGETQY
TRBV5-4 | ASSTSWGQGVISGNTIY
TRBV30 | AWSAREGVSNQPQH
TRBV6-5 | ASDRVQETQY
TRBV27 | ASSYRGGREQY
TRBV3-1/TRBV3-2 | ASSQGTTGETQY
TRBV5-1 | ASRPGVLNTEAF
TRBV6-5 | ASSYGGNGYT